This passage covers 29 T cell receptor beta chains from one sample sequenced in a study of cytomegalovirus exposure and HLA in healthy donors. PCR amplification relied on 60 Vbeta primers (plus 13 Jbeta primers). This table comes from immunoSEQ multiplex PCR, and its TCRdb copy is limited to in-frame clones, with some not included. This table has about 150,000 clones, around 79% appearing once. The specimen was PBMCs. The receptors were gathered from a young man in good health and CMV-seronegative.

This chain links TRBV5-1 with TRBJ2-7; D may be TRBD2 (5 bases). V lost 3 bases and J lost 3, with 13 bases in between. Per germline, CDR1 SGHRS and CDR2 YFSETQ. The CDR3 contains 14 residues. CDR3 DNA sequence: TGCGCCAGCAGCTCTCAACCGGGAAACTACGAGCAGTACGTC. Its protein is CASSSQPGNYEQYV.

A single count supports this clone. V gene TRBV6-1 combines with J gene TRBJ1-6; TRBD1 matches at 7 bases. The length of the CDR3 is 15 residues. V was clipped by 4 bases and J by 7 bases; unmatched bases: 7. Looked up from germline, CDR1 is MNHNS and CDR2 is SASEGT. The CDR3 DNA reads TGTGCCAGCAGTGCGCCGACAGGGTGGAATTCACCCCTCCACTTT. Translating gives CASSAPTGWNSPLHF.

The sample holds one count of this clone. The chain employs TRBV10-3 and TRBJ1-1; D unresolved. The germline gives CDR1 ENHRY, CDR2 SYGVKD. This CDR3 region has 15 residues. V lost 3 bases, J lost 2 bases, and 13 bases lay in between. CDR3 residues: CAISDLKAENTEAFF. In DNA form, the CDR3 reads TGTGCCATCAGTGACCTAAAAGCGGAAAACACTGAAGCTTTCTTT.

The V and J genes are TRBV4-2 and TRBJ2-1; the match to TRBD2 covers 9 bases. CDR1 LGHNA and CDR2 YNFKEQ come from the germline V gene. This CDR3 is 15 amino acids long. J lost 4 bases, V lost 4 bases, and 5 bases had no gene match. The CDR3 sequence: CASSLSGGNYNEQFF. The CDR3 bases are TGTGCCAGCAGCCTTAGCGGGGGTAATTACAATGAGCAGTTCTTC.

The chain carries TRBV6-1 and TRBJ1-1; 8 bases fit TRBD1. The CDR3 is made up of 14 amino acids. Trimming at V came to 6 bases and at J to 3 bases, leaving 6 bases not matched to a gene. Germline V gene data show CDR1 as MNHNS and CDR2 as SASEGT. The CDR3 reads CASSRTGSDTEAFF. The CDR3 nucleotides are TGTGCCAGCAGCCGGACAGGGAGTGACACTGAAGCTTTCTTT.

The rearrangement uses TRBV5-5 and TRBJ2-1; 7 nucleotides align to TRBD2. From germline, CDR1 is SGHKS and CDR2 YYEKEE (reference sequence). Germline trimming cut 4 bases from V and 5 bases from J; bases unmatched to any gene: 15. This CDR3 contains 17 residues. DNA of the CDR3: TGTGCCAGCAGCCCCTCTGGACTCTCGGGAGGCCACAATGAGCAGTTCTTC. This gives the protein CASSPSGLSGGHNEQFF.

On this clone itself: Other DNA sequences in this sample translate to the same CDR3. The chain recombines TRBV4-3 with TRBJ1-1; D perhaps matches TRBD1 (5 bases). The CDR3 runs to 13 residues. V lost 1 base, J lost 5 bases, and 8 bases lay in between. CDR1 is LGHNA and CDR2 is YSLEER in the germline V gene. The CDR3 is CASSQVGGTEAFF. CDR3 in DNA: TGCGCCAGCAGCCAAGTCGGGGGGACTGAAGCTTTCTTT.

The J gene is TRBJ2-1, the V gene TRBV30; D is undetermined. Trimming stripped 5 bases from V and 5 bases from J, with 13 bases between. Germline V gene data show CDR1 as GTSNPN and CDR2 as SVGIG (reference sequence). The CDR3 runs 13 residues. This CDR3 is CAWDVGPHNEQFF. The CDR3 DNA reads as TGTGCCTGGGACGTGGGCCCCCACAATGAGCAGTTCTTC.

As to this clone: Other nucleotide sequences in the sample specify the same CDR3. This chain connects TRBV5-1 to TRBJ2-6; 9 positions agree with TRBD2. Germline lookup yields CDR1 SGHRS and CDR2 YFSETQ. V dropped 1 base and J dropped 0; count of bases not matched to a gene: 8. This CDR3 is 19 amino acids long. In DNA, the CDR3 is TGCGCCAGCAGCTTGTGGTCAGCGGGGGGCCTCTCTGGGGCCAACGTCCTGACTTTC. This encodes CASSLWSAGGLSGANVLTF.

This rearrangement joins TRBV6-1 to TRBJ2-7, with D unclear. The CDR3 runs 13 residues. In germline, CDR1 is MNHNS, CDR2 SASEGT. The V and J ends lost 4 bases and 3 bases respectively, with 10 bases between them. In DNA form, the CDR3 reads TGTGCCAGCAGTGGGGCAGCCCTCTACGAGCAGTACGTC. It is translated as CASSGAALYEQYV.

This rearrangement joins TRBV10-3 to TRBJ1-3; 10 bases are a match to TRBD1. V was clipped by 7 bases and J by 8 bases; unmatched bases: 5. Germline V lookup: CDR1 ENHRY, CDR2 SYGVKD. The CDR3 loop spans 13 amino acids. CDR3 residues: CAITRDRGDTIYF. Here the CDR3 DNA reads TGTGCCATCACTCGGGACAGGGGAGACACCATATATTTT.

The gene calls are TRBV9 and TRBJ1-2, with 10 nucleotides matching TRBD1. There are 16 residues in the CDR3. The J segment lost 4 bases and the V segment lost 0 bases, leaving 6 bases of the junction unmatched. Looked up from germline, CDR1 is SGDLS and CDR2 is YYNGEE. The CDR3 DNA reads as TGTGCCAGCAGCGTAGATTCGACAGGGGGCGGCTATGGCTACACCTTC. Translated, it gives CASSVDSTGGGYGYTF.

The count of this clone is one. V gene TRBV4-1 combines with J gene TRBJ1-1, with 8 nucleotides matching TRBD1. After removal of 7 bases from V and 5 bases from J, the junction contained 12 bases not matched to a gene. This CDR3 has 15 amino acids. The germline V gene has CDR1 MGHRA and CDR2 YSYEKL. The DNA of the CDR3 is TGCGCCAGCACCGACAGGGGACGGTTGAGGACTGAAGCTTTCTTT. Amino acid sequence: CASTDRGRLRTEAFF.

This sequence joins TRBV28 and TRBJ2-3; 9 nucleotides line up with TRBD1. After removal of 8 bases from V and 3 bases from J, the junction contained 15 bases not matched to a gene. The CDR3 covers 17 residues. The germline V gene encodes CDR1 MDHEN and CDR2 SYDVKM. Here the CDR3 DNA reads TGTGCCAGCGCGGCCGGGACAGGGTTAATTGGTACAGATACGCAGTATTTT. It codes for CASAAGTGLIGTDTQYF.

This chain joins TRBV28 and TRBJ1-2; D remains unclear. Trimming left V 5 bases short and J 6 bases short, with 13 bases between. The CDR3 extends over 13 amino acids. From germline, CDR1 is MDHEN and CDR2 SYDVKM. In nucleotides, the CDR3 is TGTGCCAGCAGTCCTACAGAACGAAATGGCTACACCTTC. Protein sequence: CASSPTERNGYTF.

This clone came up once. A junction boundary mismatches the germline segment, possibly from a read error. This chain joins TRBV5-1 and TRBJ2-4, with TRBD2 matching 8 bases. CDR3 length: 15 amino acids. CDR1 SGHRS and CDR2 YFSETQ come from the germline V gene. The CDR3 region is CASSHTGLGENSQYF. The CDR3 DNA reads TGCGCCAGCAGCCACACGGGACTAGGGGAAAACAGTCAGTACTTC.

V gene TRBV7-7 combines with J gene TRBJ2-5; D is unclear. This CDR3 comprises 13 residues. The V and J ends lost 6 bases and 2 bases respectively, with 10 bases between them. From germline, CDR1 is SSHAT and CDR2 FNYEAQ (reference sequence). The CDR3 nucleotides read TGTGCCAGCAGTCCGGGTGTACAAGAGACCCAGTACTTC. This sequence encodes CASSPGVQETQYF.

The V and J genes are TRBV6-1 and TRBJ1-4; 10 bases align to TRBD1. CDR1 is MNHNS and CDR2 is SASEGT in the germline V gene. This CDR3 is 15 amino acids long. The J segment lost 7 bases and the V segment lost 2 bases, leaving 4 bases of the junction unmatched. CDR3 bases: TGTGCCAGCAGTGAAATCGACAGGGGGCCTGAAAAACTGTTTTTT. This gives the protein CASSEIDRGPEKLFF.

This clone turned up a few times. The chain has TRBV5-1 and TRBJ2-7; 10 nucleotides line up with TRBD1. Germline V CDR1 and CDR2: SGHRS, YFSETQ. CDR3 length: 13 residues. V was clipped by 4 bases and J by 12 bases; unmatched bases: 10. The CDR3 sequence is CASSRPKTGGRYV. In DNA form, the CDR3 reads TGCGCCAGCAGCCGGCCTAAGACAGGGGGCCGGTACGTC.

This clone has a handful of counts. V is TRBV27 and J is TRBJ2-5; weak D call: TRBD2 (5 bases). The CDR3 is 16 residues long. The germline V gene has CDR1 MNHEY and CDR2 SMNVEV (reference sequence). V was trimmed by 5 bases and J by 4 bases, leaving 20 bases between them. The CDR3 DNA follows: TGTGCCAGCAGTCCCCGGTCAGGAGGTTTTGGAGAGACCCAGTACTTC. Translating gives CASSPRSGGFGETQYF.

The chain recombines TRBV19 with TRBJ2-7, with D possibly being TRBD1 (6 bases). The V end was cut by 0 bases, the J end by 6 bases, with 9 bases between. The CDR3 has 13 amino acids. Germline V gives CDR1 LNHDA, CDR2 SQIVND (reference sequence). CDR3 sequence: CASSIETGSEQYV. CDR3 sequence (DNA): TGTGCCAGTAGTATAGAGACAGGCAGCGAGCAGTACGTC.

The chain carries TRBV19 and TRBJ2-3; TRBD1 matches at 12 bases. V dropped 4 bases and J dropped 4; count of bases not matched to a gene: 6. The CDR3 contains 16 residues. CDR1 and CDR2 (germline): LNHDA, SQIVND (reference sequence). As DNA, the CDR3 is TGTGCCAGTAGTAAACCGGGACAGGGGGCAGCAGATACGCAGTATTTT. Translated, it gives CASSKPGQGAADTQYF.

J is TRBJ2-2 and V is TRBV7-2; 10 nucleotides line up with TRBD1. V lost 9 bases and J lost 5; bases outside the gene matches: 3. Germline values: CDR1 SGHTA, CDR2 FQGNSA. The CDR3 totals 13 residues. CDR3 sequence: CASRTGGTGELFF. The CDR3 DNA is TGTGCCAGTCGGACAGGGGGGACCGGGGAGCTGTTTTTT.

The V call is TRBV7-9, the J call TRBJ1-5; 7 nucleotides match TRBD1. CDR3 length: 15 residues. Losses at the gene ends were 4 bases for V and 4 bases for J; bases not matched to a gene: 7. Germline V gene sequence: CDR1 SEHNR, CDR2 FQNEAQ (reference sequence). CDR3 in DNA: TGTGCCAGCAGCTCGGGACAGTTAGGAAATCAGCCCCAGCATTTT. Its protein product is CASSSGQLGNQPQHF.

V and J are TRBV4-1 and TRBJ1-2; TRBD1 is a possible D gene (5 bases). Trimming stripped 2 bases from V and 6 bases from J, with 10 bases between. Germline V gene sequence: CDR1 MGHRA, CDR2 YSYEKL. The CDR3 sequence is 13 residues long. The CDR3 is CASSQWGDDGYTF. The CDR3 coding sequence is TGCGCCAGCAGCCAATGGGGGGATGATGGCTACACCTTC.

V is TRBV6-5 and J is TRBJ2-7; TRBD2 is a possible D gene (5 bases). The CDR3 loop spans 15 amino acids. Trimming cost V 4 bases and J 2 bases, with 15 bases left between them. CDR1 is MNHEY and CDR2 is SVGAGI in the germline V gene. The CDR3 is CASSFRRKAAYEQYV. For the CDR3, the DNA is TGTGCCAGCAGTTTTAGGAGGAAGGCGGCCTACGAGCAGTACGTC.

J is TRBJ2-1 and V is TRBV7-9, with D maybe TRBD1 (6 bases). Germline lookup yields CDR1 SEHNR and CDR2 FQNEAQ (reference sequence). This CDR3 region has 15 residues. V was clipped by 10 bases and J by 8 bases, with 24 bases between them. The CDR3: CATTGKPTNIDEQFF. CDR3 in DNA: TGTGCCACCACAGGGAAGCCGACTAATATCGATGAGCAGTTCTTC.

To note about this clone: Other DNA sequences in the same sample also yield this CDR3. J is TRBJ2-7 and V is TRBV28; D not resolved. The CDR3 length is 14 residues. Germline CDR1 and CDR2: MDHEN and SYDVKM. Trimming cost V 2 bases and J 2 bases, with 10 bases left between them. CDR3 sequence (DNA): TGTGCCAGCAGTTTAGGTACAGCTACCTACGAGCAGTACGTC. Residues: CASSLGTATYEQYV.

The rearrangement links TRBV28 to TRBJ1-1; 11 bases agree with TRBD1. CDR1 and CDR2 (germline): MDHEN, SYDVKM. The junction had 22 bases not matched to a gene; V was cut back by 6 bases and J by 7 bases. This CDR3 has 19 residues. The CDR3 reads CASRLTPRDRGIFSREAFF. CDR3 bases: TGTGCCAGCAGACTAACACCCCGGGACAGGGGGATCTTCAGCCGTGAAGCTTTCTTT. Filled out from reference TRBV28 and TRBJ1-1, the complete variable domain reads DVKVTQSSRYLVKRTGEKVFLECVQDMDHENMFWYRQDPGLGLRLIYFSYDVKMKEKGDIPEGYSVSREKKERFSLILESASTNQTSMYLCASRLTPRDRGIFSREAFFGQGTRLTVV.